Detailed here is one T cell receptor beta chain. Its antigen remains unidentified. The CDR3 covers 14 residues. Germline CDR1 SNHLY, CDR2 FYNNEI. Trimming removed 6 bases at V and 1 base at J, with 12 bases between. The mixed lymphocyte reaction cells were grown together in coculture at 37°C for 5 to 6 days. Per sample, some 100,000 TCR templates were assayed. Some clones are missing from TCRdb's copy, which holds only in-frame ones; the method was immunoSEQ multiplex PCR. The sample includes 11,000 to 15,000 clones, around 49% of them seen just once. The sample belongs to a study of siplizumab effects on memory and regulatory T cells. General study results and limits: The authors could not assign a naive or memory phenotype to roughly 80-95% of proliferating CD4+ or CD8+ clones.

The chain links TRBV2 to TRBJ1-1, with D maybe TRBD1 (6 bases). What was sequenced was CFSE-low (dividing) CD4+ T cells sorted from an allogeneic mixed lymphocyte reaction. This clonotype was obtained from a human donor in good health; the cells came from an allogeneic mixed lymphocyte reaction. CDR3 in amino acids: CASRNDRRNTEAFF. The CDR3 nucleotides are TGTGCCAGCAGAAACGACAGGCGGAACACTGAAGCTTTCTTT.